A selection of T cell receptor beta chains follows, all from one sample in a study of control samples from healthy donors and cancer patients. Sequenced by immunoSEQ multiplex PCR; TCRdb stores in-frame clones only, minus some. The table has 200,000 to 250,000 clones, roughly 94% seen once. The specimen sequenced was blood. These receptors originate from a man aged 50 or older in good health. The CDR3 runs from the conserved cysteine through the conserved F or W. Fields, in order: V gene, clone size, J gene, D gene, CDR3 DNA, CDR3 protein. D genes are given only for firm matches. Clone size is given for some rows only: seen once, a few or many times, or a class if the clone is expanded.

v_gene: TRBV5-1; abundance: .; j_gene: TRBJ2-3; d_gene: TRBD2; CDR3nt: TGCGCCAGCAGCATCGGGACTAGCATGGATACGCAGTATTTT; CDR3aa: CASSIGTSMDTQYF
v_gene: TRBV19; abundance: .; j_gene: TRBJ2-3; d_gene: .; CDR3nt: TGTGCCACCGGCGGTGGCCCGCGGGTAGATACGCAGTATTTT; CDR3aa: CATGGGPRVDTQYF
v_gene: TRBV18; abundance: .; j_gene: TRBJ2-5; d_gene: TRBD1; CDR3nt: TGTGCCAGCTCGCAGGACCGAGGACAGGGCCAAGAGACCCAGTACTTC; CDR3aa: CASSQDRGQGQETQYF
v_gene: TRBV7-7; abundance: .; j_gene: TRBJ1-5; d_gene: .; CDR3nt: TGTGCTAGCAGCCCCAGGGTCCCAGATAGCAATCAGCCCCAGCATTTT; CDR3aa: CASSPRVPDSNQPQHF
v_gene: TRBV7-9; abundance: .; j_gene: TRBJ1-4; d_gene: .; CDR3nt: TGTGCCAGCAGCCACCCGGGCATTCTTAATGAAAAACTGTTTTTT; CDR3aa: CASSHPGILNEKLFF
v_gene: TRBV9; abundance: .; j_gene: TRBJ2-3; d_gene: .; CDR3nt: TGTGCCAGCAGCGTAGGGGCAGGCACAGATACGCAGTATTTT; CDR3aa: CASSVGAGTDTQYF
v_gene: TRBV5-5; abundance: .; j_gene: TRBJ2-1; d_gene: TRBD1; CDR3nt: TGTGCCAGCAGCTTGGCTACGGGACAGGGTGGTTGGCAGTTCTTC; CDR3aa: CASSLATGQGGWQFF
v_gene: TRBV6-6; abundance: .; j_gene: TRBJ1-5; d_gene: .; CDR3nt: TGTGCCAGCAGTTATTTGGGGGCAAGCAATCAGCCCCAGCATTTT; CDR3aa: CASSYLGASNQPQHF
v_gene: TRBV2; abundance: once; j_gene: TRBJ2-6; d_gene: .; CDR3nt: TGTGCCAGCATCTGGGGTAGAGCTGGGGCCAACGTCCTGACTTTC; CDR3aa: CASIWGRAGANVLTF
v_gene: TRBV5-4; abundance: .; j_gene: TRBJ1-2; d_gene: .; CDR3nt: TGTGCCAGCAGCCGTAGGGGAGATGGCTACACCTTC; CDR3aa: CASSRRGDGYTF
v_gene: TRBV6-5; abundance: .; j_gene: TRBJ2-3; d_gene: .; CDR3nt: TGTGCCAGCCGTCTCAAGGGAGATACGCAGTATTTT; CDR3aa: CASRLKGDTQYF
v_gene: TRBV5-1; abundance: .; j_gene: TRBJ2-5; d_gene: TRBD2; CDR3nt: TGCGCCAGCAGCACTTCCCTAGCGGGGGCCCAAGAGACCCAGTACTTC; CDR3aa: CASSTSLAGAQETQYF
v_gene: TRBV19; abundance: .; j_gene: TRBJ1-5; d_gene: .; CDR3nt: TGTGCCAGTAGTACGATAGGAACCCAGCATTTT; CDR3aa: CASSTIGTQHF
v_gene: TRBV3-1/TRBV3-2; abundance: .; j_gene: TRBJ2-3; d_gene: .; CDR3nt: TGTGCCAGCAGCTTTTCAGATACGCAGTATTTT; CDR3aa: CASSFSDTQYF
v_gene: TRBV20-1; abundance: .; j_gene: TRBJ2-7; d_gene: .; CDR3nt: TGCAGTGCTAGTAGGGCCCCGATCTCCTACGAGCAGTACTTC; CDR3aa: CSASRAPISYEQYF
v_gene: TRBV7-2; abundance: .; j_gene: TRBJ1-5; d_gene: .; CDR3nt: TGTGCCAGCAGCCTACAGGGAAGCAATCAGCCCCAGCATTTT; CDR3aa: CASSLQGSNQPQHF
v_gene: TRBV18; abundance: .; j_gene: TRBJ2-5; d_gene: .; CDR3nt: TGTGCCAGCTCACCACCGGCGAGGGGCTGGCAAGAGACCCAGTACTTC; CDR3aa: CASSPPARGWQETQYF
v_gene: TRBV6-5; abundance: .; j_gene: TRBJ1-1; d_gene: .; CDR3nt: TGTGCCAGCAGGCCCCAGGCGAACACTGAAGCTTTCTTT; CDR3aa: CASRPQANTEAFF
v_gene: TRBV11-2; abundance: .; j_gene: TRBJ1-1; d_gene: .; CDR3nt: TGTGCCAGCAGTCTCCCGGCCAACACTGAAGCTTTCTTT; CDR3aa: CASSLPANTEAFF
v_gene: TRBV2; abundance: .; j_gene: TRBJ1-1; d_gene: TRBD1; CDR3nt: TGTGCCAGCAGCCCCGGGACAGGGTCCATCTTT; CDR3aa: CASSPGTGSIF
v_gene: TRBV3-1/TRBV3-2; abundance: .; j_gene: TRBJ1-5; d_gene: .; CDR3nt: TGTGCCAGCAGCCCCACGGGAGGACCCCAGCATTTT; CDR3aa: CASSPTGGPQHF
v_gene: TRBV3-1/TRBV3-2; abundance: once; j_gene: TRBJ2-1; d_gene: TRBD2; CDR3nt: TGTGCCAGCAGCCAAGATGCCAGCGGGGGGGGATACAATGAGCAGTTCTTC; CDR3aa: CASSQDASGGGYNEQFF
v_gene: TRBV19; abundance: .; j_gene: TRBJ1-2; d_gene: .; CDR3nt: TGTGCCAGTACCTCCGGGACACCTCCTGGCTACACCTTC; CDR3aa: CASTSGTPPGYTF
v_gene: TRBV29-1; abundance: .; j_gene: TRBJ2-4; d_gene: TRBD2; CDR3nt: TGCAGCGTTGCATCCGGAATAGCGGGGACCAAAAACATTCAGTACTTC; CDR3aa: CSVASGIAGTKNIQYF
v_gene: TRBV18; abundance: .; j_gene: TRBJ2-2; d_gene: .; CDR3nt: TGTGCCAGCTCATCGCAGGGGAACACCGGGGAGCTGTTTTTT; CDR3aa: CASSSQGNTGELFF
v_gene: TRBV5-6; abundance: .; j_gene: TRBJ1-1; d_gene: .; CDR3nt: TGTGCCAGCCGGGCGGGGTGGGAGTACACTGAAGCTTTCTTT; CDR3aa: CASRAGWEYTEAFF
v_gene: TRBV7-9; abundance: .; j_gene: TRBJ1-2; d_gene: TRBD1; CDR3nt: TGTGCCAGCAGCTTAGTCCAGCCAGGGGGTGGCTATGGCTACACCTTC; CDR3aa: CASSLVQPGGGYGYTF
v_gene: TRBV7-8; abundance: .; j_gene: TRBJ1-1; d_gene: .; CDR3nt: TGTGCCAGCAGCTTCCAGTCCCTTGACACTGAAGCTTTCTTT; CDR3aa: CASSFQSLDTEAFF
v_gene: TRBV5-1; abundance: .; j_gene: TRBJ2-4; d_gene: .; CDR3nt: TGCGCCAGCAGCCTGCTCGGAATAAACATTCAGTACTTC; CDR3aa: CASSLLGINIQYF
v_gene: TRBV11-2; abundance: .; j_gene: TRBJ2-3; d_gene: TRBD1; CDR3nt: TGTGCCAGCAGCTTAAGCCACAGGGGGCGTTGGAAAGATACGCAGTATTTT; CDR3aa: CASSLSHRGRWKDTQYF
v_gene: TRBV24-1; abundance: .; j_gene: TRBJ1-1; d_gene: TRBD1; CDR3nt: TGTGCCACCAGTGATACTAGACAGGGCAGCACTGAAGCTTTCTTT; CDR3aa: CATSDTRQGSTEAFF
v_gene: TRBV28; abundance: .; j_gene: TRBJ1-5; d_gene: TRBD1; CDR3nt: TGTGCCAGCAGTATACAACAGGGGCATCAGCCCCAGCATTTT; CDR3aa: CASSIQQGHQPQHF
v_gene: TRBV18; abundance: .; j_gene: TRBJ1-2; d_gene: .; CDR3nt: TGTGCCAGCTCACCCGCCGGCGGAGGGGACGGGATCTATGGCTACACCTTC; CDR3aa: CASSPAGGGDGIYGYTF
v_gene: TRBV29-1; abundance: .; j_gene: TRBJ1-1; d_gene: .; CDR3nt: TGCAGCGCCAGTCCGGGCTCGAACACTGAAGCTTTCTTT; CDR3aa: CSASPGSNTEAFF
v_gene: TRBV11-2; abundance: .; j_gene: TRBJ2-2; d_gene: .; CDR3nt: TGTGCCAGCAGCTGGAGAGGCAGGGGAAAAACCGGGGAGCTGTTTTTT; CDR3aa: CASSWRGRGKTGELFF
v_gene: TRBV6-5; abundance: .; j_gene: TRBJ1-6; d_gene: TRBD1; CDR3nt: TGTGCCAGCCAGGGACAGTTCCATTCACCCCTCCACTTT; CDR3aa: CASQGQFHSPLHF
v_gene: TRBV7-2; abundance: once; j_gene: TRBJ1-5; d_gene: .; CDR3nt: TGTGCCAGCAGCTCTGCAGGGGGCAATCAGCCCCAGCATTTT; CDR3aa: CASSSAGGNQPQHF
v_gene: TRBV7-9; abundance: .; j_gene: TRBJ1-2; d_gene: .; CDR3nt: TGTGCCAGCAGCTTCGGGACGGGAGGGGATGGTGGTGGCTACACCTTC; CDR3aa: CASSFGTGGDGGGYTF
v_gene: TRBV3-1/TRBV3-2; abundance: few; j_gene: TRBJ2-2; d_gene: .; CDR3nt: TGTGCCAGCAGCCAAGGTCCTACCGGGGAGCTGTTTTTT; CDR3aa: CASSQGPTGELFF
v_gene: TRBV25-1; abundance: .; j_gene: TRBJ1-1; d_gene: .; CDR3nt: TGTGCCAGCTTTCCCCCGAACCTGAACACTGAAGCTTTCTTT; CDR3aa: CASFPPNLNTEAFF
v_gene: TRBV28; abundance: .; j_gene: TRBJ1-1; d_gene: .; CDR3nt: TGTGCCAGCACATGGGGTGGGGGGCCCGCTGAAGCTTTCTTT; CDR3aa: CASTWGGGPAEAFF
v_gene: TRBV5-6; abundance: .; j_gene: TRBJ1-5; d_gene: TRBD1; CDR3nt: TGTGCCAGCAGCTTACAGGGGGCACGGCCCCAGCATTTT; CDR3aa: CASSLQGARPQHF
v_gene: TRBV4-1; abundance: .; j_gene: TRBJ1-3; d_gene: TRBD1; CDR3nt: TGCGCCAGCAGCCAAGACCTAACCAGGGGGCCTGGAAACACCATATATTTT; CDR3aa: CASSQDLTRGPGNTIYF
v_gene: TRBV5-1; abundance: .; j_gene: TRBJ2-7; d_gene: .; CDR3nt: TGCGCCAGCAGCAAAATACCAGGACCCCACGAGCAGTACTTC; CDR3aa: CASSKIPGPHEQYF
v_gene: TRBV27; abundance: .; j_gene: TRBJ1-5; d_gene: TRBD1; CDR3nt: TGTGCCAGCAGTCATACAGGGGGCAATCAGCCCCAGCATTTT; CDR3aa: CASSHTGGNQPQHF
v_gene: TRBV5-8; abundance: .; j_gene: TRBJ2-2; d_gene: .; CDR3nt: TGTGCCAGCAGCCCCATGTTAGCAGAGACCGGGGAGCTGTTTTTT; CDR3aa: CASSPMLAETGELFF
v_gene: TRBV29-1; abundance: once; j_gene: TRBJ1-2; d_gene: .; CDR3nt: TGCAGCGTCGTTTTACAGGGCTATGGCTACACCTTC; CDR3aa: CSVVLQGYGYTF
v_gene: TRBV27; abundance: .; j_gene: TRBJ2-7; d_gene: TRBD2; CDR3nt: TGTGCCAGCAGTTTAGCGGGGGTCCCCGAGCAGTACTTC; CDR3aa: CASSLAGVPEQYF
v_gene: TRBV18; abundance: .; j_gene: TRBJ2-4; d_gene: TRBD1; CDR3nt: TGTGCCAGCTCACCAACCGGGACAGAAAACATTCAGTACTTC; CDR3aa: CASSPTGTENIQYF
v_gene: TRBV7-3; abundance: .; j_gene: TRBJ1-6; d_gene: .; CDR3nt: TGTGCCAGCAGCTTATGGCGGTCAGAAAATTCACCCCTCCACTTT; CDR3aa: CASSLWRSENSPLHF
v_gene: TRBV5-1; abundance: .; j_gene: TRBJ1-2; d_gene: TRBD1; CDR3nt: TGCGCCAGCAGCCTAGGACAGGGCTCGTATGGCTACACCTTC; CDR3aa: CASSLGQGSYGYTF